These T cell receptor beta chains were read from a single sample in a study of blood T cells in healthy people across ages. TCRdb re-called the 5' RACE reads with MiXCR, one entry per CDR3 protein. The table shows about 940,000 distinct CDR3 sequences, with under 50% occurring only once. Sequencing was performed on blood. The receptors originated from a man younger than 45 in good health. CDR3s include the opening cysteine and the closing phenylalanine or tryptophan. Each record gives: V gene, clone size, D gene, J gene, CDR3 protein, CDR3 DNA. A D gene is named only where the DNA matches it firmly. Rows give clone size only sometimes, using once, few, many, or a class for an expanded clone.

TRBV3-1	.	.	TRBJ2-2	CASSQVEANTGELFF	TGTGCCAGCAGCCAAGTTGAGGCCAACACCGGGGAGCTGTTTTTT
TRBV3-1	.	.	TRBJ1-5	CASSQRTVSNQPQHF	TGTGCCAGCAGCCAACGGACGGTCAGCAATCAGCCCCAGCATTTT
TRBV20-1	many	.	TRBJ1-4	CSAIQGMKLFF	TGCAGTGCCATTCAGGGGATGAAACTGTTTTTT
TRBV15	.	TRBD1	TRBJ1-5	CATSGDRSIQPQHF	TGTGCCACCAGCGGGGACAGGAGCATTCAGCCCCAGCATTTT
TRBV5-8	few	.	TRBJ2-1	CASSFPFF	TGTGCCAGCAGCTTTCCGTTCTTC
TRBV4-1	.	.	TRBJ2-7	CASSQDFEAYEQYF	TGCGCCAGCAGCCAAGATTTCGAGGCCTACGAGCAGTACTTC
TRBV4-3	.	.	TRBJ2-3	CASSQDRRGPLADTQYF	TGCGCCAGCAGCCAAGATAGGCGGGGGCCCCTCGCAGATACGCAGTATTTT
TRBV11-3	once	.	TRBJ2-2	CASSLTLANGELFF	TGTGCCAGCAGCTTAACCCTAGCGAACGGGGAGCTGTTTTTT
TRBV6-5	.	.	TRBJ2-7	CASSYPDSYEQYF	TGTGCCAGCAGTTACCCGGACTCCTACGAGCAGTACTTC
TRBV6-4	.	.	TRBJ2-3	CASSEQPSTDTQYF	TGTGCCAGCAGTGAACAGCCTAGCACAGATACGCAGTATTTT
TRBV29-1	few	TRBD1	TRBJ1-2	CSVEEGTGVGGYTF	TGCAGCGTTGAAGAAGGAACAGGGGTGGGTGGCTACACCTTC
TRBV6-5	few	TRBD1	TRBJ2-1	CASRRPGQGQEYEQFF	TGTGCCAGCAGGCGTCCGGGACAGGGGCAGGAGTATGAGCAGTTCTTC
TRBV29-1	few	.	TRBJ2-7	CSVEHPGDYEQYF	TGCAGCGTTGAACACCCAGGGGACTACGAGCAGTACTTC
TRBV6-6	few	TRBD1	TRBJ2-3	CASRFVGQGSTDTQYF	TGTGCCAGCAGGTTTGTCGGACAGGGTAGCACAGATACGCAGTATTTT
TRBV3-1	few	TRBD1	TRBJ2-5	CASSPLTGGEETQYF	TGTGCCAGCAGCCCTTTAACAGGGGGCGAAGAGACCCAGTACTTC
TRBV4-1	.	.	TRBJ2-7	CASSQPGQTYERYF	TGCGCCAGCAGCCAACCGGGACAAACCTACGAGCGGTACTTC
TRBV25-1	few	.	TRBJ2-7	CASSSGTRLSYEQYF	TGTGCCAGCAGTTCGGGAACGCGGTTGTCCTACGAGCAGTACTTC
TRBV12-3/TRBV12-4	many	.	TRBJ2-1	CASSREYEQFF	TGTGCCAGCAGTCGGGAGTATGAGCAGTTCTTC
TRBV4-1	.	.	TRBJ1-1	CASSQWKGSVSTEAFF	TGCGCCAGCAGCCAATGGAAGGGGTCGGTGAGCACTGAAGCTTTCTTT
TRBV29-1	few	.	TRBJ1-2	CSVNRANYGYTF	TGCAGCGTTAACAGGGCAAACTATGGCTACACCTTC
TRBV6-6	few	.	TRBJ1-1	CASSYPRGVDTEAFF	TGTGCCAGCAGTTACCCCAGGGGCGTTGACACTGAAGCTTTCTTT
TRBV4-3	.	.	TRBJ2-3	CASSQGLPSATDTQYF	TGCGCCAGCAGCCAAGGTCTTCCCAGCGCCACAGATACGCAGTATTTT
TRBV29-1	.	TRBD1	TRBJ1-2	CSVVSGDRGHTF	TGCAGTGTCGTCTCGGGGGACAGAGGCCACACCTTC
TRBV3-1	.	TRBD1	TRBJ2-6	CASSTGTGVLSGANVLTF	TGTGCCAGCAGCACCGGGACAGGGGTTCTTTCTGGGGCCAACGTCCTGACTTTC
TRBV6-5	few	TRBD2	TRBJ2-1	CASSYPPKTSGGANEQFF	TGTGCCAGCAGTTACCCACCCAAGACTAGCGGGGGGGCGAATGAGCAGTTCTTC
TRBV27	few	TRBD1	TRBJ2-1	CASSSTGGQEQFF	TGTGCCAGCAGTTCGACAGGGGGCCAGGAGCAGTTCTTC
TRBV5-8	few	.	TRBJ2-3	CASSFTLASLPDTQYF	TGTGCCAGCAGCTTTACACTAGCATCCCTCCCAGATACGCAGTATTTT
TRBV15	.	TRBD1	TRBJ1-2	CATSRVGTGRNYGYTF	TGTGCCACCAGCAGAGTAGGGACAGGTAGAAACTATGGCTACACCTTC
TRBV29-1	.	TRBD2	TRBJ2-1	CSVPTSGSYNEQFF	TGCAGCGTTCCCACTAGCGGGTCCTACAATGAGCAGTTCTTC
TRBV6-6	.	.	TRBJ2-7	CASRYAGNTYEQYF	TGTGCCAGCAGGTACGCCGGGAATACCTACGAGCAGTACTTC
TRBV4-2	few	TRBD2	TRBJ2-5	CASSQGLAGASYQETQYF	TGTGCCAGCAGCCAGGGACTAGCGGGGGCGTCGTACCAAGAGACCCAGTACTTC
TRBV15	.	.	TRBJ2-7	CATSRDNGRAYEQYF	TGTGCCACCAGCAGAGATAATGGCAGAGCCTACGAGCAGTACTTC
TRBV7-8	.	.	TRBJ1-4	CASSFKPVASEKLFF	TGTGCCAGCAGCTTTAAGCCTGTGGCTTCTGAAAAACTGTTTTTT
TRBV5-1	.	.	TRBJ2-3	CASSPRGRVTDTQYF	TGCGCCAGCAGCCCCCGAGGGCGGGTCACAGATACGCAGTATTTT
TRBV4-3	.	.	TRBJ1-2	CASSQDRYGNNYGYTF	TGCGCCAGCAGCCAAGATCGGTATGGGAATAACTATGGCTACACCTTC
TRBV27	once	TRBD1	TRBJ1-1	CAEGAYLNTEAFF	TGTGCCGAGGGGGCTTACCTGAACACTGAAGCTTTCTTT
TRBV7-8	.	.	TRBJ1-1	CASSLVSGVRGFRTEAFF	TGTGCCAGCAGCTTAGTATCGGGGGTCCGGGGATTCCGCACTGAAGCTTTCTTT
TRBV7-9	many	TRBD1	TRBJ2-1	CASSLETGDWNEQFF	TGTGCCAGCAGCTTAGAGACAGGGGATTGGAATGAGCAGTTCTTC
TRBV18	few	TRBD1	TRBJ2-7	CASSSGQANYEQYF	TGTGCCAGCTCATCTGGACAGGCCAACTACGAGCAGTACTTC
TRBV20-1	once	TRBD2	TRBJ2-4	CSALLAGSKNIQYF	TGCAGTGCTCTCCTAGCGGGGAGCAAAAACATTCAGTACTTC
TRBV4-2	.	.	TRBJ1-1	CASSQDSQGVTEAFF	TGTGCCAGCAGCCAAGATTCACAGGGTGTTACTGAAGCTTTCTTT
TRBV14	few	TRBD1	TRBJ1-1	CASSHGQVAFF	TGTGCCAGCAGCCACGGACAGGTAGCTTTCTTT
TRBV5-1	.	TRBD1	TRBJ1-2	CASSPDRDLGYGYTF	TGCGCCAGCAGCCCTGACAGGGACCTGGGGTATGGCTACACCTTC
TRBV6-5	few	.	TRBJ1-2	CASSYSGEGGYTF	TGTGCCAGCAGTTACTCGGGGGAGGGTGGCTACACCTTC
TRBV28	.	.	TRBJ2-7	CASSLSVEAHEQYF	TGTGCCAGCAGTTTATCCGTCGAGGCTCACGAGCAGTACTTC
TRBV12-3/TRBV12-4	few	.	TRBJ1-1	CASRTQGNTEAFF	TGTGCCAGCAGAACACAGGGGAACACTGAAGCTTTCTTT
TRBV4-3	.	TRBD1	TRBJ1-5	CASSHTGGSQPQHF	TGCGCCAGCAGCCATACAGGGGGCTCTCAGCCCCAGCATTTT
TRBV12-3/TRBV12-4	.	.	TRBJ1-1	CASSSGRGWDTEAFF	TGTGCCAGCAGTTCAGGACGGGGATGGGACACTGAAGCTTTCTTT
TRBV9	once	.	TRBJ2-2	CASSVALNRYTGELFF	TGTGCCAGCAGCGTAGCTTTGAACAGGTACACCGGGGAGCTGTTTTTT